This T cell receptor beta chain came from a study of blood T cell repertoires in COVID-19. On the study more broadly: The study drew acute and convalescent COVID-19 samples from the United States, Italy and Spain.

This CDR3 is 18 amino acids long. V lost 5 bases and J lost 0; bases outside the gene matches: 8. Germline V lookup: CDR1 SGHVS, CDR2 FNYEAQ. Original data processing: By means of reference gene primer amplification, nucleated cell counts were estimated. The assay was immunoSEQ multiplex PCR, and TCRdb's table has in-frame clones only and misses some. The V and J calls and clone size were taken over from that table, and D and trimming were inferred from the DNA. Of around 390,000 clones listed, just under 90% are singletons. In Cohort 3, a recovered donor had either two negative PCRs, clearance, or symptom resolution.

The receptor's source is a woman in her fifties or sixties who had recovered from COVID-19. Material for sequencing was PBMCs or T cells enriched from blood (not recorded which). The gene calls are TRBV7-6 and TRBJ1-4; 11 nucleotides match TRBD1. The CDR3 loop reads CASSPRTGGYATNEKLFF. The CDR3 nucleotides read TGTGCCAGCAGCCCTCGGACAGGGGGCTATGCAACTAATGAAAAACTGTTTTTT.